Presented here are 30 T cell receptor beta chains from one specimen sequenced in a study of glioma-infiltrating T cells after dendritic cell vaccination (dated by TCRdb to 2015 to 2016). Library method: the immunoSEQ multiplex PCR assay. Entries here come from immuneACCESS through TCRdb and include only in-frame sequences with V and J called. Some clones fail to appear in such tables; in the studies checked, an unresolved V gene covers under half of the shortfall, and the cause of the remainder is unknown. The table for this sample lists more than 95,000 clones; roughly 79% of them were counted only once. 12% of the sample comes from the top ten. The input for sequencing was blood, taken before dendritic cell vaccination. The source of these receptors is a human donor with glioblastoma.

The J gene is TRBJ2-3, the V gene TRBV10-3; 8 nucleotides agree with TRBD2. V lost 4 bases, J lost 2 bases, and 5 bases stayed unmatched. Germline values: CDR1 ENHRY, CDR2 SYGVKD. The CDR3 is 15 residues long. CDR3 protein: CAISVDSGVTDTQYF. The CDR3 DNA reads as TGTGCCATCAGTGTCGATAGCGGGGTCACAGATACGCAGTATTTT.

The chain couples TRBV5-1 to TRBJ2-7; D uncertain. This CDR3 has 14 residues. Germline assignment: CDR1 SGHRS and CDR2 YFSETQ. Trimming left V 0 bases short and J 3 bases short, with 10 bases between. The CDR3 nucleotides read TGCGCCAGCAGCTTGGGAGGTCCTAACTACGAGCAGTACTTC. Its translation: CASSLGGPNYEQYF.

The rearrangement uses TRBV23-1 and TRBJ1-5; 12 nucleotides align to TRBD1. TRBV23-1 is an open reading frame whose function is uncertain. J was trimmed by 0 bases and V by 2 bases; bases with no gene match: 11. This CDR3 region has 20 residues. CDR3 DNA sequence: TGCGCCAGCAGTCAAAAGGGACAGGGGGCTTCTACGTATAGCAATCAGCCCCAGCATTTT. Translated, it gives CASSQKGQGASTYSNQPQHF.

The chain joins TRBV7-3 to TRBJ1-3; D ambiguous. Germline lookup yields CDR1 SGHTA and CDR2 FQGTGA. V lost 2 bases to trimming and J lost 0 bases, with 5 bases between them. This CDR3 contains 14 residues. CDR3 sequence: CASSLLPSGNTIYF. As DNA, the CDR3 is TGTGCCAGCAGCTTACTTCCCTCTGGAAACACCATATATTTT.

The chain links TRBV18 to TRBJ2-7, with TRBD2 matching 10 bases. The V and J ends lost 2 bases and 1 base, in that order; junction bases with no gene match: 2. CDR3 length equals 15 residues. Germline CDR1 and CDR2: KGHSH and LQKENI. As DNA, the CDR3 is TGTGCCAGCTCACCAAGCGGGGGGGGGTCCTACGAGCAGTACTTC. Its translation: CASSPSGGGSYEQYF.

The chain joins TRBV4-1 to TRBJ2-1, with 10 bases matching TRBD1. After removal of 1 base from V and 4 bases from J, the junction contained 7 bases not matched to a gene. Germline V gene sequence: CDR1 MGHRA, CDR2 YSYEKL. This CDR3 is 17 amino acids long. The CDR3 coding sequence is TGCGCCAGCAGCCAAGGATCCCGGGACAGGGGATACAATGAGCAGTTCTTC. Translating gives CASSQGSRDRGYNEQFF.

V gene TRBV7-9 combines with J gene TRBJ2-2; 9 positions agree with TRBD2. The CDR3 totals 15 residues. Germline loops: CDR1 SEHNR, CDR2 FQNEAQ (reference sequence). With V trimmed by 2 bases and J by 5 bases, 3 bases remained unmatched. The CDR3, as DNA: TGTGCCAGCAGCTTATTGCGGGGGGGAACCGGGGAGCTGTTTTTT. This encodes CASSLLRGGTGELFF.

The sample holds many counts of this clone. The chain carries TRBV5-1 and TRBJ2-2; perhaps TRBD1 as D (6 bases). The CDR3 covers 16 residues. V was cut by 0 bases and J by 2 bases, with 11 bases left in between. Germline loops: CDR1 SGHRS, CDR2 YFSETQ. The CDR3 nucleotides read TGCGCCAGCAGCTTGGACGGGACACTTAACACCGGGGAGCTGTTTTTT. Translating it yields CASSLDGTLNTGELFF.

The CDR3 reads CASSQDVAQGEYGYTF. The CDR3 DNA reads TGCGCCAGCAGCCAAGACGTCGCCCAGGGGGAATATGGCTACACCTTC. The gene calls are TRBV4-3 and TRBJ1-2, with 7 nucleotides matching TRBD1. Looked up from germline, CDR1 is LGHNA and CDR2 is YSLEER. The CDR3 is 16 amino acids. Trimming cost V 0 bases and J 5 bases; bases outside gene matches: 9.

V gene TRBV5-1 combines with J gene TRBJ2-5; D gene ambiguous. The CDR3 consists of 14 residues. V dropped 0 bases and J dropped 5 bases, with 11 bases sitting between them. Germline lookup yields CDR1 SGHRS and CDR2 YFSETQ. The CDR3 reads CASSLGGDRETQYF. CDR3 DNA: TGCGCCAGCAGCTTGGGAGGCGACCGGGAGACCCAGTACTTC.

CDR3 coding DNA: TGCGCCAGCAGTGAGTCAGGACAGGGAGATGGCTACACCTTC. Translation: CASSESGQGDGYTF. The chain couples TRBV10-2 to TRBJ1-2; 8 bases align to TRBD1. The CDR3 sequence is 14 residues long. J was trimmed by 6 bases and V by 0 bases; bases with no gene match: 3. The germline V gene has CDR1 WSHSY and CDR2 SAAADI.

The chain recombines TRBV5-1 with TRBJ1-1; D gene ambiguous. Between the trimmed V and J ends, which lost 2 bases and 6 bases, there was a span of 14 bases. The CDR3 has 14 amino acids. The germline gives CDR1 SGHRS, CDR2 YFSETQ. This chain's CDR3 is CASSLPGGAAEAFF. The CDR3 DNA follows: TGCGCCAGCAGCTTACCCGGAGGAGCAGCTGAAGCTTTCTTT.

The J gene is TRBJ1-5, the V gene TRBV19, with D hard to call. Germline CDR1 is LNHDA and CDR2 is SQIVND (reference sequence). Trimming took 2 bases from V and 1 from J, leaving 9 bases between them. The CDR3 totals 15 residues. For the CDR3, the DNA is TGTGCCAGTAGTATATGGAGGGAGAGCAATCAGCCCCAGCATTTT. This sequence encodes CASSIWRESNQPQHF. Together with reference TRBV19 and TRBJ1-5, the CDR3 gives the full variable domain: DGGITQSPKYLFRKEGQNVTLSCEQNLNHDAMYWYRQDPGQGLRLIYYSQIVNDFQKGDIAEGYSVSREKKESFPLTVTSAQKNPTAFYLCASSIWRESNQPQHFGDGTRLSIL.

This chain connects TRBV5-8 to TRBJ1-4; D unclear. The germline CDR1 and CDR2 sequences are SGHTS and YDEGEE. The CDR3 is 13 residues long. Trimming pared 4 bases from V and 6 bases from J, leaving 10 bases between. The CDR3 DNA follows: TGTGCCAGCAGCCCCGGGGAGGATGAAAAACTGTTTTTT. It encodes CASSPGEDEKLFF.

The chain uses TRBV11-2 and TRBJ2-5, with D possibly being TRBD1 (6 bases). Trimming took 5 bases from V and 0 from J, leaving 16 bases between them. CDR1 SGHAT and CDR2 FQNNGV come from the germline V gene. CDR3 length equals 16 residues. The CDR3, as DNA: TGTGCCAGCAGCCCTAACGGACAGATGTACCAAGAGACCCAGTACTTC. Encoded protein: CASSPNGQMYQETQYF.

The chain carries TRBV10-1 and TRBJ1-1; D may be TRBD1 (5 bases). This CDR3 contains 13 residues. V was shortened by 7 bases and J by 5 bases, with 14 bases between the two germline ends. The germline V gene has CDR1 WNHNN and CDR2 SYGVQD (reference sequence). The CDR3: CASTLTVGTEAFF. DNA of the CDR3: TGCGCCAGCACCCTGACAGTTGGGACTGAAGCTTTCTTT.

This clone has a handful of counts. The chain couples TRBV4-1 to TRBJ1-3, with 7 bases aligning to TRBD1. This CDR3 is built from 16 residues. Germline-derived CDR1 and CDR2 are MGHRA and YSYEKL. The V and J ends lost 1 base and 2 bases, in that order; junction bases with no gene match: 5. The CDR3 DNA sequence: TGCGCCAGCAGCCAAGCCAAAGACAGGGCTGGAAACACCATATATTTT. It specifies CASSQAKDRAGNTIYF.

The chain combines TRBV6-6 with TRBJ2-1; no clear D. V was cut by 2 bases and J by 0 bases, with 8 bases left in between. In germline, CDR1 is MNHNY, CDR2 SVGAGI (reference sequence). CDR3 length: 15 amino acids. The CDR3 region is CASSYEESSYNEQFF. The CDR3 nucleotides read TGTGCCAGCAGTTACGAGGAGAGCTCCTACAATGAGCAGTTCTTC.

The genes are TRBV25-1 and TRBJ1-2; 9 bases align to TRBD1. The length of the CDR3 is 14 residues. Trimming took 3 bases from V and 8 from J; bases not matched to a gene: 7. Germline V gene sequence: CDR1 MGHDK, CDR2 SYGVNS. The CDR3 DNA is TGTGCCAGCAGTGACCCGGGACAGGGACGGGGCTACACCTTC. Its translation is CASSDPGQGRGYTF.

The V call is TRBV13, the J call TRBJ2-7; TRBD2 might be the D (6 bases). CDR3 length equals 15 residues. Germline V gene sequence: CDR1 PRHDT, CDR2 FYEKMQ (reference sequence). V was pared by 4 bases and J by 1 base, with 14 bases between. The CDR3 loop is CASSSDVGGSYEQYF. CDR3 in DNA: TGTGCCAGCAGCTCGGACGTAGGAGGGTCCTACGAGCAGTACTTC.

The chain links TRBV27 to TRBJ2-7; no clear D. CDR3 length: 11 residues. Germline V gene lookup returns CDR1 MNHEY and CDR2 SMNVEV (reference sequence). V was cut by 3 bases and J by 2 bases, with 2 bases left in between. The CDR3 DNA is TGTGCCAGCAGTTTCACCTACGAGCAGTACTTC. Translation gives CASSFTYEQYF.

V usage is TRBV1 and J usage is TRBJ2-3; the table names TRBD2, a call not compared with the DNA. TRBV1 is noted as a pseudogene. This CDR3 is built from 15 residues. CDR3 sequence (DNA): TGCACCAGCAGCCCCCGGGGGGTGTGCACAGATACGCAGTATTTT. Protein: CTSSPRGVCTDTQYF.

V usage is TRBV7-2 and J usage is TRBJ2-5; no reliable D call. The CDR3 loop spans 12 amino acids. V was clipped by 5 bases and J by 4 bases, with 8 bases between them. From germline, CDR1 is SGHTA and CDR2 FQGNSA. CDR3 protein: CASSVGRETQYF. The CDR3 DNA sequence: TGTGCCAGCAGCGTAGGTCGAGAGACCCAGTACTTC.

This clone has just a few counts. The chain joins TRBV7-6 to TRBJ2-3; 8 positions agree with TRBD1. V lost 5 bases and J lost 0; bases outside the gene matches: 1. In germline, CDR1 is SGHVS, CDR2 FNYEAQ. This CDR3 is 14 amino acids long. The CDR3 is CASSRQGSTDTQYF. In DNA, the CDR3 is TGTGCCAGCAGCCGACAGGGGAGCACAGATACGCAGTATTTT.

This sequence joins TRBV4-3 and TRBJ1-6, with 7 nucleotides matching TRBD1. V was clipped by 4 bases and J by 6 bases; unmatched bases: 0. Germline assignment: CDR1 LGHNA and CDR2 YSLEER. The CDR3 length is 13 residues. The CDR3: CASSRDSNSPLHF. Here the CDR3 DNA reads TGCGCCAGCAGCCGGGACAGTAATTCACCCCTCCACTTT.

The chain joins TRBV2 to TRBJ1-5, with TRBD1 matching over 7 bases. Looked up from germline, CDR1 is SNHLY and CDR2 is FYNNEI. This CDR3 region has 15 residues. In DNA form, the CDR3 reads TGTGTGCAGACCGCGGCCCCAGACAGGGTTGGGCCCCAGCATTTT. It encodes CVQTAAPDRVGPQHF.

The chain combines TRBV15 with TRBJ1-6, with 8 bases fitting TRBD1. The CDR3 has 15 amino acids. Germline-derived CDR1 and CDR2 are LNHNV and YYDKDF (reference sequence). The trim removed 1 base at V and 8 bases at J, leaving 4 bases unmatched. The DNA of the CDR3 is TGTGCCACCAGCAGAGTATCAGGGGGCCATTCACCCCTCCACTTT. As protein: CATSRVSGGHSPLHF.

The CDR3: CASSQDNRVNQPQHF. CDR3 bases: TGCGCCAGCAGCCAAGATAACAGGGTAAATCAGCCCCAGCATTTT. The rearrangement links TRBV4-1 to TRBJ1-5, with D possibly matching TRBD1 (6 bases). The V gene's germline CDR1 is MGHRA and CDR2 YSYEKL. The CDR3 covers 15 residues. The ends were cut back, 0 bases at V and 4 bases at J, with 10 bases in the middle.

The rearrangement links TRBV4-1 to TRBJ1-5, with D maybe TRBD1 (5 bases). The germline V gene has CDR1 MGHRA and CDR2 YSYEKL. The germline V and J ends were trimmed by 1 base and 2 bases, with 18 bases remaining between them. This CDR3 contains 18 residues. CDR3 nucleotides: TGCGCCAGCAGCCAAGTGGGCCAGGGCATTTCAGGCAATCAGCCCCAGCATTTT. It is translated as CASSQVGQGISGNQPQHF.

The chain carries TRBV2 and TRBJ2-7; D remains unclear. Germline V gene data show CDR1 as SNHLY and CDR2 as FYNNEI. V shed 2 bases and J shed 4 bases, with 9 bases lying between them. The CDR3 runs 13 residues. CDR3: CASSEYNVYEQYF. The CDR3, as DNA: TGTGCCAGCAGTGAATATAATGTATACGAGCAGTACTTC.